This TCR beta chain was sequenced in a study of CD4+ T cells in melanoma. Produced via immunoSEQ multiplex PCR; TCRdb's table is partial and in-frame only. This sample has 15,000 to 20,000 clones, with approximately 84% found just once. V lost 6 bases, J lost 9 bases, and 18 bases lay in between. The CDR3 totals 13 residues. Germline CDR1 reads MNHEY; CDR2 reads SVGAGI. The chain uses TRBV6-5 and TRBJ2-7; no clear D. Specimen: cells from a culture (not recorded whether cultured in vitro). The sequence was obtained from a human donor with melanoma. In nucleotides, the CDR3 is TGTGCCAGCAGCCCCGGAGCCGCTCTTGGGCAGTACTTC. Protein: CASSPGAALGQYF.